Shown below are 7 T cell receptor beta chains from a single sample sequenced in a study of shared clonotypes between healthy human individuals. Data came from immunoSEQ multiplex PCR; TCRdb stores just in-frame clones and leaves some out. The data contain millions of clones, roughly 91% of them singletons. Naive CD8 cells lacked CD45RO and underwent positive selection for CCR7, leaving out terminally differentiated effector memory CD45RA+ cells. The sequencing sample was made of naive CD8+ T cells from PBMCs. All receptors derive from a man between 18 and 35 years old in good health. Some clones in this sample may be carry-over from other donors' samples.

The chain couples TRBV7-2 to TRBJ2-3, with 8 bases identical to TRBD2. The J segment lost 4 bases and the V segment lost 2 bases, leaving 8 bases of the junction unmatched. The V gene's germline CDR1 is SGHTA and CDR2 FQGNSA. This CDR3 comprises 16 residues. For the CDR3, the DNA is TGTGCCAGCAGCTTATGGTCGGGAGGGCCCTCAGATACGCAGTATTTT. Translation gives CASSLWSGGPSDTQYF.

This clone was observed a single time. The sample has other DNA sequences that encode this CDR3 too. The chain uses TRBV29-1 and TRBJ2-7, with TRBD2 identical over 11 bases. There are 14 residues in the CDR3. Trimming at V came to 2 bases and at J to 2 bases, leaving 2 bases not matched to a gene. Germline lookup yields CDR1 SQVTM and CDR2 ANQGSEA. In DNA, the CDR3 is TGCAGCGTTGAAACTAGCGGGAGAGCCTACGAGCAGTACTTC. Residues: CSVETSGRAYEQYF.

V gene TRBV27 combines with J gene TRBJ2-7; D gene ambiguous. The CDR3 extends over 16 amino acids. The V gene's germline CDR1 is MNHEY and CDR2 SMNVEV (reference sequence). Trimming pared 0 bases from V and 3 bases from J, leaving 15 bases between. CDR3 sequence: CASSLSPGSGNYEQYF. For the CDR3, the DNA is TGTGCCAGCAGTTTATCCCCTGGGTCAGGTAACTACGAGCAGTACTTC.

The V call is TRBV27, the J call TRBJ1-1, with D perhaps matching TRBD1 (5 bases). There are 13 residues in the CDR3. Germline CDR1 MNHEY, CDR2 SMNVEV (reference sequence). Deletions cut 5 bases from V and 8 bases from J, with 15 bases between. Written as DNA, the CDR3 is TGTGCCAGCAGTCCTATGGGGCCTCGGGAAGCTTTCTTT. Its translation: CASSPMGPREAFF.

The CDR3 nucleotides are TGTGCCAGCAGCTCCGGGACAGGGCAGTTCGAGCAGTACTTC. Residues: CASSSGTGQFEQYF. V gene TRBV5-4 combines with J gene TRBJ2-7; TRBD1 matches at 9 bases. Trimming cost V 3 bases and J 6 bases; bases outside gene matches: 7. The CDR3 consists of 14 residues. Germline loops: CDR1 SGHNT, CDR2 YYREEE (reference sequence).

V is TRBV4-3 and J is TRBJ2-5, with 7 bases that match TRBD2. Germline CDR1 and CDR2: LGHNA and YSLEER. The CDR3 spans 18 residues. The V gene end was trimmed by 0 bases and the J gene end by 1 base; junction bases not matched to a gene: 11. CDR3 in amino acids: CASSQDLGLAEAQETQYF. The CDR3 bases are TGCGCCAGCAGCCAAGATTTGGGGCTAGCGGAGGCCCAAGAGACCCAGTACTTC.

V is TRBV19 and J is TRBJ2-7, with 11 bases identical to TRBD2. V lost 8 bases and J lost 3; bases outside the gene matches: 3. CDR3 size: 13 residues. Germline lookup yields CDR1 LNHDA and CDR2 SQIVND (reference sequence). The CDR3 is CASQGTSGYEQYF. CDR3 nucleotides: TGTGCCAGTCAGGGGACTAGCGGCTACGAGCAGTACTTC.